This TCR beta chain was captured in a study of PD-L1 blockade in urothelial cancer. Study summary: Investigators checked blood 3 weeks (second dose) and 6 weeks after treatment start. The study recovered a median of about 140,000 T cells per blood sample.

The germline V gene encodes CDR1 SGHVS and CDR2 FNYEAQ. This CDR3 is built from 15 residues. The junction had 10 bases not matched to a gene; V was cut back by 1 base and J by 12 bases. Generated by immunoSEQ multiplex PCR, the TCRdb table keeps only in-frame clones and is missing some. This sample carries approximately 110,000 clones, approximately 85% of them seen once, and the ten largest clones take roughly 2.2%. Patients presented with locally advanced or metastatic urothelial carcinoma. The sequence derives from a man in his fifties or sixties with urothelial cancer. The chain is built from TRBV7-6 and TRBJ2-1, with TRBD2 identical over 9 bases. The sample here was PBMCs, taken around atezolizumab (anti-PD-L1) treatment. CDR3 amino acids: CASSLGIAGAPWQFF. In nucleotides, the CDR3 is TGTGCCAGCAGCTTAGGTATAGCGGGAGCTCCCTGGCAGTTCTTC.